What follows are 10 T cell receptor beta chains derived from one specimen sequenced in a study of neurological immune-mediated disorders. One entry per CDR3 protein, called by TCRdb with MiXCR from the 5' RACE reads. The table lists some 60,000 distinct CDR3 sequences, around 3.5% of them singletons. Source material: PBMCs. These receptors all come from a woman aged 30 to 39 with multiple sclerosis.

This clonotype was seen many times. The chain joins TRBV7-6 to TRBJ1-1, with D maybe TRBD1 (5 bases). Trimming removed 3 bases from V and 6 bases from J, with 8 bases in between. The CDR3 has 12 amino acids. Germline V gives CDR1 SGHVS, CDR2 FNYEAQ. CDR3 protein: CASSFGGPEAFF. DNA for the CDR3: TGTGCCAGCAGCTTCGGGGGTCCTGAAGCTTTCTTT.

This clonotype has a count of ten or more. The V and J genes are TRBV20-1 and TRBJ2-7; 12 bases line up with TRBD2. V dropped 7 bases and J dropped 5; count of bases not matched to a gene: 15. The CDR3 totals 16 residues. Germline V gene data show CDR1 as DFQATT and CDR2 as SNEGSKA (reference sequence). In DNA, the CDR3 is TGCAGTGAATACCGGGCGACTAGCGGGAGTCCAGACGAGCAGTACTTC. Protein sequence: CSEYRATSGSPDEQYF.

This clonotype was observed at least ten times. This chain links TRBV25-1 with TRBJ2-3; D perhaps matches TRBD2 (7 bases). The CDR3 length is 15 residues. Germline CDR1 reads MGHDK; CDR2 reads SYGVNS. Trimming removed 5 bases from V and 0 bases from J, with 12 bases in between. Here the CDR3 reads CASSRGGASTDTQYF. The CDR3 DNA reads TGTGCCAGCAGTAGGGGGGGCGCTAGCACAGATACGCAGTATTTT.

CDR3 sequence: CASSPRLTSGGARNEQFF. CDR3 nucleotide sequence: TGTGCCAGCAGCCCGCGTTTGACTAGCGGGGGGGCCAGGAATGAGCAGTTCTTC. The genes are TRBV7-7 and TRBJ2-1; 14 positions match TRBD2. The CDR3 is made up of 18 amino acids. V lost 5 bases, J lost 7 bases, and 13 bases stayed unmatched. From germline, CDR1 is SSHAT and CDR2 FNYEAQ (reference sequence).

This clonotype was counted at least ten times. The chain is built from TRBV6-5 and TRBJ2-3; TRBD2 agrees at 7 bases. V gave up 0 bases and J gave up 5 bases; unmatched junction bases: 5. In germline, CDR1 is MNHEY, CDR2 SVGAGI. The CDR3 covers 15 residues. The CDR3 nucleotides are TGTGCCAGCAGTTACTCGCGCGGGAGTCAAGATACGCAGTATTTT. Translation gives CASSYSRGSQDTQYF.

This clonotype was seen many times. V usage is TRBV3-1 and J usage is TRBJ2-1; D ambiguous. Per the germline V gene, CDR1 is LGHDT and CDR2 is YNNKEL (reference sequence). Trimming removed 1 base from V and 3 bases from J, with 7 bases in between. CDR3 length: 14 residues. CDR3 DNA sequence: TGTGCCAGCAGCCAAGCTGGCGACTACAATGAGCAGTTCTTC. Its translation: CASSQAGDYNEQFF.

The chain combines TRBV29-1 with TRBJ2-3; D possibly corresponds to TRBD2 (5 bases). V shed 3 bases and J shed 5 bases, with 12 bases lying between them. The CDR3 is 13 amino acids. CDR1 is SQVTM and CDR2 is ANQGSEA in the germline V gene. CDR3 in amino acids: CSVEMGAGDTQYF. CDR3 sequence (DNA): TGCAGCGTTGAGATGGGAGCAGGAGATACGCAGTATTTT.

This clonotype has a count of ten or more. The rearrangement uses TRBV6-1 and TRBJ2-7, with TRBD2 identical over 10 bases. This CDR3 comprises 14 residues. V gave up 6 bases and J gave up 3 bases; unmatched junction bases: 5. In germline, CDR1 is MNHNS, CDR2 SASEGT. In nucleotides, the CDR3 is TGTGCCAGCAGATCTAGCGGGGGACTCTACGAGCAGTACTTC. Residues: CASRSSGGLYEQYF.

This clonotype was counted many times. The V gene is TRBV12-3 or TRBV12-4, the J gene TRBJ2-7; D uncertain. CDR3 length: 13 residues. V gave up 3 bases and J gave up 3 bases, with 9 bases separating them. The CDR3 reads CASSFRKGYEQYF. The CDR3 nucleotides are TGTGCCAGCAGTTTTAGGAAGGGCTACGAGCAGTACTTC.

This clonotype was counted many times. The rearrangement joins TRBV7-9 to TRBJ2-7; the match to TRBD2 covers 9 bases. CDR3 size: 13 residues. With V trimmed by 3 bases and J by 5 bases, 2 bases remained unmatched. The V gene's germline CDR1 is SEHNR and CDR2 FQNEAQ (reference sequence). The CDR3 DNA reads as TGTGCCAGCAGCTTGAGCGGGGGGAACGAGCAGTACTTC. Translated, it gives CASSLSGGNEQYF.